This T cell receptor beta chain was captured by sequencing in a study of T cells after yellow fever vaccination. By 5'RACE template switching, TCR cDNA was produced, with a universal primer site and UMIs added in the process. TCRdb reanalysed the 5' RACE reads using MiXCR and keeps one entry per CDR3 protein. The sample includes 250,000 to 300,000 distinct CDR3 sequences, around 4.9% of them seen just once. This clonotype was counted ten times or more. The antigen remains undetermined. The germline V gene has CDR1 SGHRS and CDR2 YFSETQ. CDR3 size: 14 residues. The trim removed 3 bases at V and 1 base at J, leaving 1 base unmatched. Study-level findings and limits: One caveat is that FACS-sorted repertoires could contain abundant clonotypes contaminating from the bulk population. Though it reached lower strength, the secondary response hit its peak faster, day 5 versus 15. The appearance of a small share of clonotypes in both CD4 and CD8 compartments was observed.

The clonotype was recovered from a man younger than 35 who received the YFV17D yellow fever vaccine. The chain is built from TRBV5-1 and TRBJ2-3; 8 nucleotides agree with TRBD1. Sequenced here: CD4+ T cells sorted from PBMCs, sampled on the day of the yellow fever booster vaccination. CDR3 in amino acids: CASSSTGGTDTQYF. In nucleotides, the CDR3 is TGCGCCAGCAGCTCGACAGGGGGCACAGATACGCAGTATTTT.